The entry below gives a single TCR beta chain sequence along with its context. This entry belongs to a study of T cells in Graves' hyperthyroidism and ophthalmopathy. TCR beta CDR3 regions were amplified from RNA transcripts. With the HTBI primer set, the TCR CDR3 went through a first round of RT-PCR. Via MiXCR, TCRdb re-called the multiplex PCR reads, giving one row per CDR3 protein. The sample records about 400,000 distinct CDR3 sequences, approximately 15% being singletons. This TCR was recovered from a man younger than 35 with Graves' ophthalmopathy. The sequencing sample was made of blood.

The CDR3 DNA sequence: TGTGCCAGCAGCTTAGAAGGGACAGGGTTTCATGGCTACACCTTC. Translation gives CASSLEGTGFHGYTF. The J gene is TRBJ1-2, the V gene TRBV7-9; 9 nucleotides agree with TRBD1. The V gene's germline CDR1 is SEHNR and CDR2 FQNEAQ (reference sequence). This CDR3 comprises 15 residues. Trimming removed 1 base from V and 6 bases from J; junction bases left unmatched: 6.